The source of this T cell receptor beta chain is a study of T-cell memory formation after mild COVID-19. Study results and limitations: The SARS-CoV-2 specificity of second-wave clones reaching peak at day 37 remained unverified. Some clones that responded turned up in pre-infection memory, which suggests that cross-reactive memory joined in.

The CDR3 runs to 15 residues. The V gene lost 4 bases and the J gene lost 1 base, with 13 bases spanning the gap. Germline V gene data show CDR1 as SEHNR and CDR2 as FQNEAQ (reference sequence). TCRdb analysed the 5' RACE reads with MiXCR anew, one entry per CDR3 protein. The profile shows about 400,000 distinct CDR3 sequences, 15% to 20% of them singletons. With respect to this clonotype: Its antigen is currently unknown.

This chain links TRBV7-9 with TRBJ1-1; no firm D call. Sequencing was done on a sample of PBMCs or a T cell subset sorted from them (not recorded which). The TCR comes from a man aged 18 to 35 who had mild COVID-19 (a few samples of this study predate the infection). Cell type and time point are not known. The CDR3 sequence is CASSSTGRWNTEAFF. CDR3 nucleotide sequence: TGTGCCAGCAGCTCGACGGGGAGATGGAACACTGAAGCTTTCTTT.